The table lists the clone carrying this T cell receptor beta chain with a few counts. The assay was immunoSEQ multiplex PCR, and TCRdb's table has in-frame clones only and misses some. Altogether about 260,000 clones are present, roughly 83% being singletons, with the ten largest covering around 1.9%. Participants were aged about 18 to 100 years from 24 US areas. Grouping used clinical history reported by participants in a survey and questionnaire. These data originate in a study of blood T cell repertoires in COVID-19. For the study at large: Acute and convalescent COVID-19 samples came from the United States, Italy and Spain. PBMCs, B-cell-depleted T cells, or T cells were the source of the cDNA or gDNA that made up the material.

The CDR3 consists of 15 residues. The germline gives CDR1 ENHRY, CDR2 SYGVKD. V gave up 11 bases and J gave up 5 bases; unmatched junction bases: 15. What was sequenced was PBMCs or T cells enriched from blood (not recorded which). The clonotype originates from a woman in her forties or fifties who had recovered from COVID-19. The gene calls are TRBV10-3 and TRBJ1-1, with 9 bases identical to TRBD1. CDR3 residues: CASSGTGKSGTEAFF. In DNA, the CDR3 is TGTGCCTCCTCCGGGACAGGGAAGTCGGGAACTGAAGCTTTCTTT.